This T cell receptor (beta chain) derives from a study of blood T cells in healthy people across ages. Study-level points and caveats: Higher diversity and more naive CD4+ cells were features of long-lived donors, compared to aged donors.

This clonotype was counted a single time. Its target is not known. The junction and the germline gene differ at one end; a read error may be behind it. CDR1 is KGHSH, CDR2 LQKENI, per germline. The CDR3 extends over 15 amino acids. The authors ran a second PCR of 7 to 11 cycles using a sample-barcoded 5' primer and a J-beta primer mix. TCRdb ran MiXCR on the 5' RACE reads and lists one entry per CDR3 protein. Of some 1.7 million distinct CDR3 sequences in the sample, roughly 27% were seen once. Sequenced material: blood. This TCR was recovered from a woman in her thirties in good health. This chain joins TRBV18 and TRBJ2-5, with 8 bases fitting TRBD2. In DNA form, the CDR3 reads TGTGCCAGCTCACCACGCGGGGGGCTCCAAGGGACCCAGTACTTC. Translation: CASSPRGGLQGTQYF.